This entry features one TCR beta chain sequence. The antigen remains undetermined. This sample stems from a study of PD-1 blockade in mismatch repair-deficient tumors. Study context: Patients had about eleven mismatch repair-deficient cancer types and were previously treated and progressing.

General observations from the study: Tumor-resident clones, often absent from pretreatment blood, expanded after pembrolizumab and then contracted.

Sequencing was performed with immunoSEQ multiplex PCR; in TCRdb, only in-frame clones are kept and a portion is missing. The top ten clones hold 4.7% of a sample with about 120,000 clones, about 74% of them seen once. V lost 4 bases to trimming and J lost 2 bases, with 15 bases between them. Germline V CDR1 and CDR2: LNHDA, SQIVND (reference sequence). CDR3 size: 16 residues. PCR or immunohistochemistry showed mismatch repair deficiency in every enrolled patient. TCRs were sequenced from three patients responding to pembrolizumab. The receptor's source is an adult with mismatch repair-deficient cancer. The chain combines TRBV19 with TRBJ2-4; D could derive from TRBD1 or TRBD2 (5 bases each). The source was peripheral blood, collected about 60 weeks after starting pembrolizumab. CDR3 nucleotide sequence: TGTGCCAGTAGTACCCTGGACGGGACCCCCAAAAACATTCAGTACTTC. Translating gives CASSTLDGTPKNIQYF.